In this sample, the clone carrying this T cell receptor (beta chain) turned up many times. This library used roughly 400 ng RNA and molecular barcoded adaptors spanning alpha/delta and beta/gamma chains. TCRdb reanalysed the reads using MiXCR and keeps one entry per CDR3 protein. Among 100,000 to 150,000 distinct CDR3 sequences listed, less than 15% were seen once. This sample stems from a study of read filtering for tumor transcriptome and immune sequencing. Whole-study context: Patients were 17 male and some 13 female, mean age 65.9 years, range roughly 47 to 85. After DNase treatment, RNA was made into whole-transcriptome libraries.

The CDR3 sequence is 12 residues long. CDR1 is SQVTM, CDR2 ANQGSEA, per germline. V was clipped by 5 bases and J by 0 bases, with 7 bases between them. What was sequenced was a population of CD138-negative cells sorted from bone marrow. The genes are TRBV29-1 and TRBJ2-5; D is unclear. This TCR was sampled from a donor aged 40 or over with multiple myeloma. The CDR3 reads CSVRAYQETQYF. The CDR3 DNA reads as TGCAGCGTTAGGGCGTACCAAGAGACCCAGTACTTC.